The rows below give T cell receptor beta chains drawn from one sample of a study of identical twins. TCRdb called the 5' RACE reads again in MiXCR, with one record for every CDR3 protein. The sample gives 460,000 or so distinct CDR3 sequences, 13% to 15% of which show up once; around 0.52% is in the top ten. The sample was also linked to a second study, of yellow fever vaccine responses in identical twins.

Sequencing was performed on CD4+ T cells sorted from blood. The origin of the receptors is a woman younger than 30 in good health. Both conserved end residues are part of each CDR3.

CDR3aa,v_gene,len,j_gene
CASIRASGRIGGNEQFF,TRBV5-1,17,TRBJ2-1
CASSSPWTKLYEQYF,TRBV12-3/TRBV12-4,15,TRBJ2-7
CASSGLAGGLYDYNEQFF,TRBV2,18,TRBJ2-1
CASSLALGDTQYF,TRBV5-6,13,TRBJ2-3
CASSLDDTDTQYF,TRBV5-1,13,TRBJ2-3
CSARGDSDRGYGYTF,TRBV20-1,15,TRBJ1-2
CATSDRTSGYTDTQYF,TRBV24-1,16,TRBJ2-3
CAINAGQGLNEQYF,TRBV10-3,14,TRBJ2-7
CATKPWTGGITDTQYF,TRBV15,16,TRBJ2-3
CASSVSARNEQFF,TRBV11-2,13,TRBJ2-1
CASSSRTAYNSPLHF,TRBV5-1,15,TRBJ1-6
CASSLRVSLTGELFF,TRBV5-1,15,TRBJ2-2
CASRVLGGSTDTQYF,TRBV12-3/TRBV12-4,15,TRBJ2-3
CASSLDGTGYQPQHF,TRBV7-8,15,TRBJ1-5
CATSRVGGAHTNTEAFF,TRBV15,17,TRBJ1-1
CASSLYPPGNEQYF,TRBV27,14,TRBJ2-7
CASSVLAGSDTQYF,TRBV2,14,TRBJ2-3
CASSRGELVSNEQYF,TRBV7-2,15,TRBJ2-7
CASSSTGTATNEKLFF,TRBV5-1,16,TRBJ1-4
CASSWMPGGDYEQYF,TRBV5-1,15,TRBJ2-7
CASSLGVPGGEQFF,TRBV5-4,14,TRBJ2-1
CASSLTRRLAGGPGTDTQYF,TRBV27,20,TRBJ2-3
CASGGASGNYFTDTQYF,TRBV2,17,TRBJ2-3
CASSQPGLEDEQYF,TRBV4-1,14,TRBJ2-7
CASSPREPLKQYF,TRBV7-9,13,TRBJ2-7
CASSFGNSYEQYF,TRBV12-3/TRBV12-4,13,TRBJ2-7
CASSQEFETGGYEQYF,TRBV4-1,16,TRBJ2-7
CSAIGQKETQYF,TRBV20-1,12,TRBJ2-5
CASSLGTTTRENTEAFF,TRBV7-9,17,TRBJ1-1
CASSVAREGSGELFF,TRBV9,15,TRBJ2-2
CASSYSDYEQYF,TRBV6-6,12,TRBJ2-7
CATRLAFRDTQYF,TRBV7-2,13,TRBJ2-3
CASSRWAGADTQYF,TRBV5-1,14,TRBJ2-3
CSAKDRAGTDTQYF,TRBV20-1,14,TRBJ2-3
CSATSEGQAIKPQHF,TRBV20-1,15,TRBJ1-5
CASSTRTSPNTEAFF,TRBV12-3/TRBV12-4,15,TRBJ1-1
CASSHRPTQANYGYTF,TRBV6-2/TRBV6-3,16,TRBJ1-2
CASSRSGSPGANVLTF,TRBV28,16,TRBJ2-6
CASSFRGGAVEQFF,TRBV27,14,TRBJ2-1
CASSRRDQNGEAFF,TRBV6-1,14,TRBJ1-1
CATSAVRGTQYF,TRBV24-1,12,TRBJ2-5